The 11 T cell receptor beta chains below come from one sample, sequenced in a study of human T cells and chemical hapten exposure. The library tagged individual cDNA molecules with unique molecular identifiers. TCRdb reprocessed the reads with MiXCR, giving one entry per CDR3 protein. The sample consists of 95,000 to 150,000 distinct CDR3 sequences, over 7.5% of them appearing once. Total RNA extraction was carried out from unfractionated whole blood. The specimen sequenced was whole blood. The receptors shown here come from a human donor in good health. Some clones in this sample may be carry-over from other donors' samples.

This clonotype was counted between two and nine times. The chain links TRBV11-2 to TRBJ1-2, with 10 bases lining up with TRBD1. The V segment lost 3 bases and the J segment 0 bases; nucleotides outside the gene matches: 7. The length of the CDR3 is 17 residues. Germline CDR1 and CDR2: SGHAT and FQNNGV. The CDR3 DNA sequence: TGTGCCAGCAGCTTCCCCCGGACAGGGGGAACTAACTATGGCTACACCTTC. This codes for CASSFPRTGGTNYGYTF. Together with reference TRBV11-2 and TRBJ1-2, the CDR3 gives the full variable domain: EAGVAQSPRYKIIEKRQSVAFWCNPISGHATLYWYQQILGQGPKLLIQFQNNGVVDDSQLPKDRFSAERLKGVDSTLKIQPAKLEDSAVYLCASSFPRTGGTNYGYTFGSGTRLTVV.

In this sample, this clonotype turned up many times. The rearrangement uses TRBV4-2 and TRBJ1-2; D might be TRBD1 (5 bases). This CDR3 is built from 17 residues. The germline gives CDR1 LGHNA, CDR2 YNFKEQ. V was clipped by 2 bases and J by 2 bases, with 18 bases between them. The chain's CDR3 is CASSQIPRDGDNYGYTF. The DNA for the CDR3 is TGTGCCAGCAGCCAAATTCCCAGGGACGGCGACAACTATGGCTACACCTTC.

This CDR3 reads CAISERPGAVAYEQYF. CDR3 nucleotide sequence: TGTGCCATCAGTGAGAGGCCGGGGGCGGTGGCCTACGAGCAGTACTTC. The J gene is TRBJ2-7, the V gene TRBV10-3; D is tentatively TRBD1 or TRBD2 (6 bases each). This CDR3 is 16 amino acids long. The germline V gene encodes CDR1 ENHRY and CDR2 SYGVKD. Deletions cut 2 bases from V and 2 bases from J, with 16 bases between.

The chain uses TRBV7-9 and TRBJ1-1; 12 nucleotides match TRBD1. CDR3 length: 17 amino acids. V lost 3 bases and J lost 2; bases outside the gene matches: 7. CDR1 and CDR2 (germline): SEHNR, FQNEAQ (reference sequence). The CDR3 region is CASSLWGQGATNTEAFF. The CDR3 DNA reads TGTGCCAGCAGCTTGTGGGGACAGGGGGCAACTAACACTGAAGCTTTCTTT.

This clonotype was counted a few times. For the CDR3, the DNA is TGTGCCAGCAGTGTCACTAGCGAACTCAATGAGCAGTTCTTC. Amino acids: CASSVTSELNEQFF. This chain links TRBV6-4 with TRBJ2-1; TRBD2 matches 7 bases. This CDR3 has 14 residues. Germline CDR1 and CDR2: MRHNA and SNTAGT. J was trimmed by 6 bases and V by 4 bases; bases with no gene match: 6.

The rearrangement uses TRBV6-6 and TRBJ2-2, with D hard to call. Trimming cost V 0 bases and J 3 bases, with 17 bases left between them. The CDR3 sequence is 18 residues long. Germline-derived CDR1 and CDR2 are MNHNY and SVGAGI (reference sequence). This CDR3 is CASSYSLSTTADTGELFF. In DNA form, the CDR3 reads TGTGCCAGCAGTTACTCCTTGAGTACGACGGCGGACACCGGGGAGCTGTTTTTT.

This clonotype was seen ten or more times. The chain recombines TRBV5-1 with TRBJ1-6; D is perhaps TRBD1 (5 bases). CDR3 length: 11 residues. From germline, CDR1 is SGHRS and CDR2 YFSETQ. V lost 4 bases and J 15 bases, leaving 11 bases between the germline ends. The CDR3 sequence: CASSARGVLHF. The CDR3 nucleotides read TGCGCCAGCAGCGCTAGGGGAGTCCTCCACTTT.

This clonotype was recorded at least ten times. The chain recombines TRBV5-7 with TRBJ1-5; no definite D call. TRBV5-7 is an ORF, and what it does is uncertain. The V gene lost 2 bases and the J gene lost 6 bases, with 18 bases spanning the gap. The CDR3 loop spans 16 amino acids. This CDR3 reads CASSLNRGPRVQPQHF. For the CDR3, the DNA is TGTGCCAGCAGCTTAAACCGAGGGCCCCGAGTTCAGCCCCAGCATTTT.

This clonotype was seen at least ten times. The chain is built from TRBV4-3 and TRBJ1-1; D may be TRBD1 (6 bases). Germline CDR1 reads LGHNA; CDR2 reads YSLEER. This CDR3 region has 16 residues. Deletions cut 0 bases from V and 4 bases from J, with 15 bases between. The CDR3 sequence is CASSQDLGGLITEAFF. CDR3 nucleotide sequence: TGCGCCAGCAGCCAAGATCTTGGGGGGCTTATCACTGAAGCTTTCTTT.

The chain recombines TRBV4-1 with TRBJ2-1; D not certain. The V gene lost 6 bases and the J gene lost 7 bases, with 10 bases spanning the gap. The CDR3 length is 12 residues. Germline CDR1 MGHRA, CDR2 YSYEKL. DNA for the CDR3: TGCGCCAGCAGTTCGAGAGGTAATGAGCAGTTCTTC. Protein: CASSSRGNEQFF.

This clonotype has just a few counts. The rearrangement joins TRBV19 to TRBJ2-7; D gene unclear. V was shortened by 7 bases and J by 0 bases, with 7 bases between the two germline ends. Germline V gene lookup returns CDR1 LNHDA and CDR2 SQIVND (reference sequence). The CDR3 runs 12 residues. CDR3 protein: CASTGSSYEQYF. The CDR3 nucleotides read TGTGCCAGTACGGGCTCCTCCTACGAGCAGTACTTC. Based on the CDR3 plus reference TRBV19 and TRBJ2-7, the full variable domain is DGGITQSPKYLFRKEGQNVTLSCEQNLNHDAMYWYRQDPGQGLRLIYYSQIVNDFQKGDIAEGYSVSREKKESFPLTVTSAQKNPTAFYLCASTGSSYEQYFGPGTRLTVT.